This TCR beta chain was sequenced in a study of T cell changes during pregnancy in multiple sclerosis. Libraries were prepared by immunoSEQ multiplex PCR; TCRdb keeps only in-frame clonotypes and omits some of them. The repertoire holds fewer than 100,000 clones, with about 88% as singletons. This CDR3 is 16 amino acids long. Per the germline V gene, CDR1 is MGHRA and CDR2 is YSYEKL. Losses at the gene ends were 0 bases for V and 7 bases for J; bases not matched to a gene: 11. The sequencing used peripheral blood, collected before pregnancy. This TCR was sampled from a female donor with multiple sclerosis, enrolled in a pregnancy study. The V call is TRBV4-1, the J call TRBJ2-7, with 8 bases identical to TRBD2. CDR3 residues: CASSQEGTGGPREQYF. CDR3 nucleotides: TGCGCCAGCAGCCAAGAAGGGACGGGGGGGCCCCGGGAGCAGTACTTC.